The rows below give T cell receptor beta chains drawn from one sample of a study of radiotherapy plus CTLA-4 blockade in lung cancer. The method was immunoSEQ multiplex PCR; TCRdb's version includes in-frame clones alone and lacks a portion of them. The profile shows tens of thousands of clones, 70% to 90% of them singletons. Material: peripheral blood, obtained from a patient treated with radiotherapy plus ipilimumab. These receptors originate from a human donor with non-small cell lung cancer whose response to radiotherapy plus ipilimumab could not be evaluated. CDR3s include the opening cysteine and the closing phenylalanine or tryptophan. D genes are given only for firm matches. Rows may omit the clone size; those that give it use once, few, many or a size class.

D gene,clone size,V gene,J gene,CDR3 protein,CDR3 DNA
TRBD1,-,TRBV23-1,TRBJ2-7,CASSPSQGVSEQYF,TGCGCCAGCAGTCCGTCACAGGGGGTAAGCGAGCAGTACTTC
TRBD1,-,TRBV10-1,TRBJ2-4,CASSESPSGQGLAEAKNIQYF,TGCGCCAGCAGTGAGTCACCCTCGGGACAGGGATTAGCCGAGGCCAAAAACATTCAGTACTTC
-,-,TRBV7-2,TRBJ1-3,CASRPTEQGNTIYF,TGTGCCAGCAGACCGACAGAGCAAGGAAACACCATATATTTT
-,-,TRBV18,TRBJ1-1,CASTGRGTEAFF,TGTGCCAGCACCGGCCGGGGAACTGAAGCTTTCTTT
TRBD2,-,TRBV28,TRBJ2-1,CASSFVTSGNNEQFF,TGTGCCAGCAGTTTCGTGACTAGCGGGAACAATGAGCAGTTCTTC
-,-,TRBV6-5,TRBJ1-2,CASSYGSPGSGGYTF,TGTGCCAGCAGTTACGGGTCGCCGGGTAGTGGTGGCTACACCTTC
-,-,TRBV6-1,TRBJ1-1,CASSEPIWRGDMNTEAFF,TGTGCCAGCAGTGAACCGATTTGGCGGGGGGACATGAACACTGAAGCTTTCTTT
TRBD2,-,TRBV6-5,TRBJ2-1,CASSRPSGRDNEQFF,TGTGCCAGCAGCCGGCCTAGCGGGAGGGACAATGAGCAGTTCTTC
TRBD2,-,TRBV30,TRBJ2-5,CACQTSAETQYF,TGTGCCTGCCAAACTAGCGCGGAGACCCAGTACTTC
TRBD1,once,TRBV7-9,TRBJ2-1,CASSQGQGKMDEQFF,TGTGCCAGCAGCCAGGGACAGGGGAAAATGGATGAGCAGTTCTTC
-,-,TRBV29-1,TRBJ1-4,CSGREPNEKLFF,TGCAGCGGCCGGGAACCTAATGAAAAACTGTTTTTT
TRBD1,-,TRBV4-2,TRBJ2-7,CASSQNLDRDHEQYF,TGTGCCAGCAGCCAAAACCTAGACAGGGACCACGAGCAGTACTTC
-,-,TRBV6-6,TRBJ2-3,CASFGSPDTQYF,TGTGCCAGCTTTGGTAGTCCAGATACGCAGTATTTT
-,-,TRBV2,TRBJ1-2,CASSGDSGGYTF,TGTGCCAGCAGTGGCGACAGTGGGGGCTACACCTTC
TRBD2,-,TRBV5-4,TRBJ2-7,CASSFKTLAGGSYEQYF,TGTGCCAGCAGCTTCAAGACCTTAGCGGGAGGGAGTTACGAGCAGTACTTC
TRBD1,-,TRBV28,TRBJ2-7,CASSLPGGNRYEQYF,TGTGCCAGCAGTTTACCAGGGGGCAATAGGTACGAGCAGTACTTC
-,few,TRBV5-1,TRBJ2-1,CASSSNTRNNEQFF,TGCGCCAGCAGCAGCAACACTAGAAACAATGAGCAGTTCTTC
TRBD1,-,TRBV7-2,TRBJ2-7,CASSLTRDRVYEQYF,TGTGCCAGCAGCTTAACGCGGGACAGGGTATACGAGCAGTACTTC
-,-,TRBV6-5,TRBJ1-1,CASRISLPGKTEAFF,TGTGCCAGCAGAATATCATTACCAGGCAAAACTGAAGCTTTCTTT
TRBD2,once,TRBV4-3,TRBJ2-7,CASSQGTSGTYEQYF,TGCGCCAGCAGCCAAGGGACTAGCGGGACCTACGAGCAGTACTTC
TRBD1,-,TRBV19,TRBJ1-2,CASSITGGNYGYTF,TGTGCCAGTAGTATTACAGGGGGGAACTATGGCTACACCTTC
TRBD1,-,TRBV19,TRBJ1-5,CASLIPGQGAWQPQHF,TGTGCCAGTCTGATTCCGGGACAGGGGGCTTGGCAGCCCCAGCATTTT
-,few,TRBV28,TRBJ1-4,CASSPQDNPYVEKLFF,TGTGCCAGCAGCCCCCAGGATAACCCTTATGTGGAAAAACTGTTTTTT
-,-,TRBV5-1,TRBJ2-7,CASSRDGTPGGEQYF,TGCGCCAGCAGCCGGGACGGGACACCGGGCGGCGAGCAGTACTTC
TRBD1,few,TRBV6-6,TRBJ1-1,CASTKIRQGGSEAFF,TGTGCCAGCACAAAAATAAGACAGGGCGGTTCTGAAGCTTTCTTT
-,-,TRBV28,TRBJ1-5,CASSLSSGIFQPQHF,TGTGCCAGCAGCCTCAGTTCGGGGATTTTTCAGCCCCAGCATTTT